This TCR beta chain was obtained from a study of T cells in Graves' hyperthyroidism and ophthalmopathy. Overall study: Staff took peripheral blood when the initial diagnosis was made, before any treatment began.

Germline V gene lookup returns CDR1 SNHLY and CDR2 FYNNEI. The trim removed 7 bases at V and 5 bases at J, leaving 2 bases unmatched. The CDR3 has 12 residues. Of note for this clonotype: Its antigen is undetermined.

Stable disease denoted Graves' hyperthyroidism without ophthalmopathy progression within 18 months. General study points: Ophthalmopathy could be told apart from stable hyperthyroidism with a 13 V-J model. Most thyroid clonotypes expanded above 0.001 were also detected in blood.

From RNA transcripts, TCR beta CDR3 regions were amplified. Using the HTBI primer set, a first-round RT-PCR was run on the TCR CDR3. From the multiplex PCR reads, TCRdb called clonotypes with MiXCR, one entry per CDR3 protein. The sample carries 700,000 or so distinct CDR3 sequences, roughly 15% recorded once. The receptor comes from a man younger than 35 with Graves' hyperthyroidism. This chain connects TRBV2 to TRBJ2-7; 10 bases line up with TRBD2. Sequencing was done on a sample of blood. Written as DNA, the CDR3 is TGTGCCAGCATCACTAGCGGGGACGAGCAGTACTTC. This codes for CASITSGDEQYF.